This entry features one TCR beta chain sequence. The antigen is undetermined. Trimming took 0 bases from V and 9 from J, leaving 15 bases between them. Germline assignment: CDR1 KGHSH and CDR2 LQKENI. This CDR3 contains 15 residues. Profiled with immunoSEQ multiplex PCR; TCRdb holds only in-frame clones, not every one. The sample holds more than 40,000 clones, just under 80% seen once. This specimen comes from a study of a mutant IDH1 vaccine in newly diagnosed glioma. Study information: Receipt of radiotherapy, temozolomide, or both preceded the study, and most received both.

Time point: week 5, during vaccination. Doses of 300 ug of mutant IDH1 20-mer peptide were given with topical imiquimod. This TCR was sampled from a woman aged 40 to 50 with glioma. The chain combines TRBV18 with TRBJ2-1; a weak D match, TRBD2 (5 bases). Material: PBMCs, obtained from a glioma patient whose treatment included an IDH1 peptide vaccine. The CDR3 nucleotides are TGTGCCAGCTCACCACCAGTCAGCACTGAGGGTGAGCAGTTCTTC. Residues: CASSPPVSTEGEQFF.